This entry lists 2 T cell receptor beta chains sequenced from one sample in a study of shared clonotypes between healthy human individuals (TCRdb year 2020). The library was prepared using the immunoSEQ multiplex PCR assay. TCRdb carries this immuneACCESS record with in-frame sequences only. Its versions omit some clonotypes, under half of them owing to an unresolved V gene in the studies checked, with the rest unexplained. The sample table records about 2.2 million clones; around 93% of these occur just once. The leading ten clones occupy about 1.5% of the sample. CD8 naive samples were CD45RO-negative cells positively selected for CCR7, giving a CD45RA+CCR7+ population that excluded TemRA cells. Sequencing was carried out using naive CD8+ T cells from PBMCs. Per the publication, the cell subset or site label means: CD45RA+CCR7+. Receptor source: a man between 18 and 35 years old in good health. Some clones in this sample may be carry-over from other donors' samples.

V is TRBV6-5 and J is TRBJ2-3, with D tentatively TRBD2 (5 bases). Germline CDR1 reads MNHEY; CDR2 reads SVGAGI. Trimming stripped 6 bases from V and 6 bases from J, with 16 bases between. The CDR3 runs 14 residues. This CDR3 is CASRLSRVEDTQYF. CDR3 DNA: TGTGCCAGCAGGCTGTCGAGGGTTGAGGATACGCAGTATTTT.

The V and J genes are TRBV28 and TRBJ2-7, with D perhaps assigned TRBD1 or TRBD2 (5 bases each). This CDR3 region has 17 residues. V lost 3 bases, J lost 0 bases, and 18 bases lay in between. Per germline, CDR1 MDHEN and CDR2 SYDVKM. The CDR3 loop reads CASSFHRRGPNSYEQYF. The CDR3 DNA sequence: TGTGCCAGCAGTTTCCACCGCCGGGGCCCTAACTCCTACGAGCAGTACTTC.